What follows are 26 T cell receptor beta chains derived from one specimen sequenced in a study of long-term antiretroviral therapy in people with HIV. Version v3.0 of the immunoSEQ assay ran at survey level. Clones were sequenced by immunoSEQ multiplex PCR, and TCRdb holds only the in-frame ones, with some missing. The sample has 15,000 to 20,000 clones, approximately 88% seen once. Here the sequenced sample was unsorted PBMCs, taken 2.1 years after starting antiretroviral therapy. The source is a man between 18 and 29 years old with HIV.

This chain uses TRBV18 with TRBJ1-2, with 12 bases identical to TRBD1. V lost 0 bases to trimming and J lost 6 bases; unmatched junction nucleotides: 11. The CDR3 covers 18 residues. The germline gives CDR1 KGHSH, CDR2 LQKENI. CDR3 nucleotide sequence: TGTGCCAGCTCACCACCGGTGGGGACAGGGGGCATATTCGATGGCTACACCTTC. Amino acid sequence: CASSPPVGTGGIFDGYTF.

The chain uses TRBV19 and TRBJ1-5, with TRBD1 as a possible D gene (5 bases). Germline values: CDR1 LNHDA, CDR2 SQIVND (reference sequence). Trimming removed 0 bases from V and 5 bases from J, with 14 bases in between. The CDR3 runs 16 residues. CDR3 nucleotide sequence: TGTGCCAGTAGTATAGATCTGGACCAGGGCTATCAGCCCCAGCATTTT. Protein sequence: CASSIDLDQGYQPQHF.

The rearrangement joins TRBV9 to TRBJ1-2; TRBD1 matches at 7 bases. This CDR3 is built from 13 residues. Germline V gene data show CDR1 as SGDLS and CDR2 as YYNGEE. J was trimmed by 4 bases and V by 1 base; bases with no gene match: 1. The CDR3 nucleotides read TGTGCCAGCAGCGTATGGACAGGCTATGGCTACACCTTC. Its translation is CASSVWTGYGYTF.

J is TRBJ1-3 and V is TRBV4-1; D may be TRBD1 (5 bases). The CDR3 sequence is 18 residues long. The V gene lost 1 base and the J gene lost 1 base, with 17 bases spanning the gap. Germline CDR1 and CDR2: MGHRA and YSYEKL. The CDR3 sequence is CASSQGGAGRRSGNTIYF. As DNA, the CDR3 is TGCGCCAGCAGCCAAGGGGGCGCAGGCCGTAGGTCTGGAAACACCATATATTTT.

This chain links TRBV7-6 with TRBJ2-7; 8 bases align to TRBD2. The CDR3 runs to 15 residues. Germline CDR1 is SGHVS and CDR2 is FNYEAQ. V shed 4 bases, J shed 1 base, and the junction held 6 bases outside the gene matches. CDR3 in amino acids: CASSSPAGASYEQYF. The CDR3, as DNA: TGTGCCAGCAGCTCCCCAGCGGGAGCGTCCTACGAGCAGTACTTC.

The chain couples TRBV5-5 to TRBJ1-3, with TRBD1 matching over 7 bases. The junction had 9 bases not matched to a gene; V was cut back by 4 bases and J by 8 bases. CDR3 length: 14 amino acids. Germline V CDR1 and CDR2: SGHKS, YYEKEE (reference sequence). The CDR3 region has the DNA TGTGCCAGCAGCCTCGACAGGGCCGGGGACACCATATATTTT. Translating gives CASSLDRAGDTIYF.

The J gene is TRBJ2-5, the V gene TRBV11-2; perhaps TRBD2 as D (7 bases). CDR1 is SGHAT and CDR2 is FQNNGV in the germline V gene. CDR3 length equals 15 residues. V was clipped by 5 bases and J by 1 base, with 14 bases between them. As DNA, the CDR3 is TGTGCCAGCAGCCCGGGGGGCGGAGCCCAAGAGACCCAGTACTTC. Protein: CASSPGGGAQETQYF.

The table lists this clone with a few counts. The chain recombines TRBV5-4 with TRBJ1-2, with 7 bases fitting TRBD1. With 4 bases clipped from V and 2 bases from J, the junction kept 5 bases outside the gene matches. The germline V gene has CDR1 SGHNT and CDR2 YYREEE (reference sequence). This CDR3 comprises 14 residues. In nucleotides, the CDR3 is TGTGCCAGCAGCGGCGGGGACAGAAACTATGGCTACACCTTC. This codes for CASSGGDRNYGYTF.

This clone was counted only a few times. The chain combines TRBV7-9 with TRBJ2-7; 8 nucleotides line up with TRBD2. The CDR3 consists of 14 residues. Germline CDR1 SEHNR, CDR2 FQNEAQ (reference sequence). Trimming cost V 6 bases and J 5 bases; bases outside gene matches: 9. This CDR3 reads CASSGGRRPDEQYF. DNA of the CDR3: TGTGCCAGCAGTGGCGGGAGGAGACCAGACGAGCAGTACTTC.

The V and J genes are TRBV6-1 and TRBJ1-2; no definite D call. The germline V and J ends were trimmed by 5 bases and 7 bases, with 17 bases remaining between them. The CDR3 runs 14 residues. Germline V gene data show CDR1 as MNHNS and CDR2 as SASEGT. The CDR3 spells CASSYDGGEGGYTF. DNA for the CDR3: TGTGCCAGCAGTTATGATGGCGGGGAGGGTGGCTACACCTTC.

CDR3 sequence (DNA): TGCGCCAGCAGCTTGGGGAGCGGGAGGGCCGCTCGCTACGAGCAGTACTTC. Translated, it gives CASSLGSGRAARYEQYF. This chain uses TRBV5-1 with TRBJ2-7; 10 bases agree with TRBD2. V trimming: 0 bases; J trimming: 3 bases; junction bases outside the gene matches: 9. The CDR3 loop spans 17 amino acids. Germline V gene lookup returns CDR1 SGHRS and CDR2 YFSETQ.

This clone is a singleton in its sample. This sequence joins TRBV5-6 and TRBJ1-6; TRBD1 is a possible D gene (6 bases). V dropped 4 bases and J dropped 10 bases, with 18 bases sitting between them. CDR1 is SGHDT, CDR2 YYEEEE, per germline. CDR3 length equals 15 residues. The CDR3 nucleotides are TGTGCCAGCAGCCAGGGGCAGGGGATAGAATCACCCCTCCACTTT. Amino acid sequence: CASSQGQGIESPLHF.

This sequence joins TRBV6-5 and TRBJ1-5, with D possibly TRBD1 on 6 matching bases. Germline values: CDR1 MNHEY, CDR2 SVGAGI. The V end was cut by 4 bases, the J end by 6 bases, with 13 bases between. The CDR3 is 14 residues long. CDR3 sequence reads: CASSSTGFGQPQHF. The CDR3 nucleotides read TGTGCCAGCAGTTCAACAGGGTTTGGTCAGCCCCAGCATTTT.

The rearrangement uses TRBV7-9 and TRBJ1-2; no firm D call. Trimming pared 3 bases from V and 6 bases from J, leaving 8 bases between. The CDR3 loop spans 12 amino acids. The germline V gene has CDR1 SEHNR and CDR2 FQNEAQ (reference sequence). This chain's CDR3 is CASSFAADGYTF. Written as DNA, the CDR3 is TGTGCCAGCAGCTTTGCCGCGGATGGCTACACCTTC.

This chain connects TRBV19 to TRBJ2-7; D possibly uses TRBD1 or TRBD2 (5 bases each). The CDR3 sequence is 15 residues long. V lost 4 bases and J 3 bases, leaving 16 bases between the germline ends. Germline V gene lookup returns CDR1 LNHDA and CDR2 SQIVND (reference sequence). The chain's CDR3 is CASSTLPGPFYEQYF. The CDR3 DNA sequence: TGTGCCAGTAGTACTCTCCCGGGACCCTTCTACGAGCAGTACTTC.

DNA of the CDR3: TGTGCCAGCAGCCTAGCGGGAGGGAACTCCTACGAGCAGTACTTC. Protein product: CASSLAGGNSYEQYF. The chain couples TRBV6-6 to TRBJ2-7; the match to TRBD2 covers 12 bases. The CDR3 has 15 residues. Germline CDR1 and CDR2: MNHNY and SVGAGI (reference sequence). J was trimmed by 0 bases and V by 6 bases; bases with no gene match: 3.

The chain combines TRBV9 with TRBJ2-1, with TRBD2 matching 9 bases. The CDR3 contains 18 residues. Germline V gene lookup returns CDR1 SGDLS and CDR2 YYNGEE. The junction had 18 bases not matched to a gene; V was cut back by 3 bases and J by 8 bases. The CDR3 is CASSGTPRLAGRIHEQFF. CDR3 sequence (DNA): TGTGCCAGCAGCGGCACCCCCCGTCTAGCGGGAAGAATCCATGAGCAGTTCTTC.

The chain employs TRBV7-9 and TRBJ1-1; D is unresolved. Germline-derived CDR1 and CDR2 are SEHNR and FQNEAQ (reference sequence). The CDR3 is 11 residues long. Deletions cut 3 bases from V and 5 bases from J, with 4 bases between. Here the CDR3 reads CASSFSTEAFF. The CDR3, as DNA: TGTGCCAGCAGCTTTTCAACTGAAGCTTTCTTT.

The chain has TRBV30 and TRBJ1-1; 11 nucleotides align to TRBD1. V was pared by 5 bases and J by 7 bases, with 9 bases of the junction left unmatched. CDR1 GTSNPN and CDR2 SVGIG come from the germline V gene (reference sequence). The CDR3 is made up of 14 amino acids. The CDR3 protein is CAWFPGTGGHEAFF. The CDR3 bases are TGTGCCTGGTTTCCGGGGACAGGGGGACATGAAGCTTTCTTT.

V gene TRBV11-2 combines with J gene TRBJ1-5, with 9 positions matching TRBD1. The V gene end was trimmed by 4 bases and the J gene end by 6 bases; junction bases not matched to a gene: 1. The CDR3 is made up of 13 amino acids. Germline lookup yields CDR1 SGHAT and CDR2 FQNNGV. The CDR3: CASSWGQGQPQHF. As DNA, the CDR3 is TGTGCCAGCAGCTGGGGACAGGGTCAGCCCCAGCATTTT.

The rearrangement links TRBV9 to TRBJ2-7; D is tentatively TRBD1 or TRBD2 (5 bases each). Per the germline V gene, CDR1 is SGDLS and CDR2 is YYNGEE. The CDR3 runs 15 residues. V was trimmed by 0 bases and J by 6 bases, leaving 16 bases between them. CDR3 nucleotide sequence: TGTGCCAGCAGCGTAGGAGCCGGTGGGGGATCCGAGCAGTACTTC. Its translation: CASSVGAGGGSEQYF.

The rearrangement links TRBV7-8 to TRBJ2-7, with D possibly matching TRBD1 (5 bases). There are 15 residues in the CDR3. Trimming removed 7 bases at V and 0 bases at J, with 16 bases between. Germline CDR1 and CDR2: SGHVS and FQNEAQ. CDR3 bases: TGTGCCAGCACCCCGCATCAGGGCCCCTCCTACGAGCAGTACTTC. This encodes CASTPHQGPSYEQYF.

The chain uses TRBV10-2 and TRBJ2-7; TRBD2 matches at 11 bases. In germline, CDR1 is WSHSY, CDR2 SAAADI. After removal of 2 bases from V and 1 base from J, the junction contained 4 bases not matched to a gene. The CDR3 runs 16 residues. The CDR3 is CASSETSGSPSYEQYF. Here the CDR3 DNA reads TGCGCCAGCAGTGAGACTAGCGGGAGTCCGTCCTACGAGCAGTACTTC.

V and J are TRBV6-5 and TRBJ2-1; D remains unclear. CDR3 length equals 15 residues. Germline loops: CDR1 MNHEY, CDR2 SVGAGI. Deletions cut 2 bases from V and 0 bases from J, with 8 bases between. DNA of the CDR3: TGTGCCAGCAGTTACAAGAGAAGCTCCTACAATGAGCAGTTCTTC. Amino acids: CASSYKRSSYNEQFF.

In this sample, this clone turned up once. The rearrangement uses TRBV5-5 and TRBJ1-2, with unresolved D. The V end was cut by 4 bases, the J end by 8 bases, with 21 bases between. This CDR3 contains 15 residues. CDR1 and CDR2 (germline): SGHKS, YYEKEE (reference sequence). CDR3 sequence (DNA): TGTGCCAGCAGCCCCGCCGGTGGCTCGATGGGCGGCTACACCTTC. It is translated as CASSPAGGSMGGYTF.

The V call is TRBV29-1, the J call TRBJ1-2; D is ambiguous. The V and J ends lost 7 bases and 5 bases respectively, with 11 bases between them. Germline V gene sequence: CDR1 SQVTM, CDR2 ANQGSEA. This CDR3 has 11 amino acids. The CDR3 reads CSGSWIYGYTF. The CDR3 DNA sequence: TGCAGCGGGAGTTGGATTTATGGCTACACCTTC.